This TCR beta chain was identified during a study of shared T cell receptors in the human thymus. The method was immunoSEQ multiplex PCR; TCRdb's version includes in-frame clones alone and lacks a portion of them. There are hundreds of thousands of clones in the sample; approximately 88% occur only once, and around 0.0099% lies in the top ten. This clone was found a few times. Germline V CDR1 and CDR2: SGHRS, YFSETQ. V was pared by 4 bases and J by 2 bases, with 9 bases of the junction left unmatched. The CDR3 has 15 amino acids. The sample also formed part of further work on human thymus T cells.

Sequenced material: thymocytes. This rearrangement joins TRBV5-1 to TRBJ2-7, with 7 bases that match TRBD2. The clonotype comes from a boy in the first two years of life with a congenital heart defect. Written as DNA, the CDR3 is TGCGCCAGCAGCACGGAAGCGGGACGCACCTACGAGCAGTACTTC. Translating gives CASSTEAGRTYEQYF.